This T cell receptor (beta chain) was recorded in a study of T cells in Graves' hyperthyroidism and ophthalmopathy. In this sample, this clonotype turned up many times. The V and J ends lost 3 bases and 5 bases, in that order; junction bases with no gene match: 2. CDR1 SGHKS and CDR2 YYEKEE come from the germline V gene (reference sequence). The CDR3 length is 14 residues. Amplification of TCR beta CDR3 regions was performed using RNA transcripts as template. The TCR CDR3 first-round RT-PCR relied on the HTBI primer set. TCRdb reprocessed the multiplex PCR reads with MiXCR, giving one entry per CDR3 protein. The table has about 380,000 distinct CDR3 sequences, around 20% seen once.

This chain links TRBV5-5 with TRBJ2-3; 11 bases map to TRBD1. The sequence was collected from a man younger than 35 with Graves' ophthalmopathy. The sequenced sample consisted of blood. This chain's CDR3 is CASSWTGGIDTQYF. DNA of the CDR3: TGTGCCAGCAGCTGGACAGGGGGCATAGATACGCAGTATTTT.